Reported below is one TCR beta chain. The antigen is unknown. This sample is part of a study of cytomegalovirus exposure and HLA in healthy donors. Notes on the study in general: In a later analysis, several top co-occurrence clusters appeared linked to parvovirus B19, influenza, CMV and Epstein-Barr virus.

PCR primers comprised 60 Vbeta and 13 Jbeta primers. TCRdb's copy holds only in-frame clones and misses some; the assay was immunoSEQ multiplex PCR. Here the sample spans 150,000 to 250,000 clones, about 79% being singletons. Sequencing was done on a sample of PBMCs. The source of this sequence is a boy aged 2 to 9 in good health and CMV-seronegative.

The CDR3 bases are TGTGCCAGCAGTGTGGGAGGGAGGACTGAAGCTTTCTTT. Encoded protein: CASSVGGRTEAFF. This chain joins TRBV6-5 and TRBJ1-1, with D unresolved. CDR1 is MNHEY, CDR2 SVGAGI, per germline. This CDR3 has 13 residues. The ends were cut back, 5 bases at V and 5 bases at J, with 12 bases in the middle.